The 3 T cell receptor beta chains presented below share a single source sample, sequenced in a study of CD8 T cells in Susac syndrome (dated 2019 in TCRdb). Library method: the immunoSEQ multiplex PCR assay. RNA was extracted using the RNeasy kit, and roughly 0.5 to 1 ug of the RNA was reverse transcribed with random hexamers. TCRdb reprocessed the public reads (quality trimming at Q25 with fastp, clone calling with MiXCR) and kept in-frame beta chains. Here each entry gathers all rows of one CDR3 protein and keeps the most common genes and DNA. Across this sample there are around 180,000 distinct CDR3 sequences, with nearly 97% seen only once. 0.093% of the sample rests with the top ten. Sequenced input: CD4+ T cells from PBMCs. These receptors all stem from a human donor with multiple sclerosis.

This clonotype was recorded once. V is TRBV20-1 and J is TRBJ1-2; 7 nucleotides match TRBD1. This CDR3 contains 12 residues. Per the germline V gene, CDR1 is DFQATT and CDR2 is SNEGSKA (reference sequence). V lost 6 bases and J lost 3; bases outside the gene matches: 4. The CDR3 is CSAPTGDYGYTF. CDR3 nucleotides: TGCAGTGCCCCTACAGGGGACTATGGCTACACCTTC.

This chain connects TRBV20-1 to TRBJ2-5; either TRBD1 or TRBD2 may supply D (5 bases each). The CDR3 is 14 residues long. With 3 bases removed from V and 1 base from J, the gap between germline ends came to 12 bases. CDR1 and CDR2 (germline): DFQATT, SNEGSKA (reference sequence). The CDR3 here is CSARRGDFQETQYF. The CDR3 region has the DNA TGCAGTGCTAGGAGAGGGGATTTCCAAGAGACCCAGTACTTC.

J is TRBJ2-3 and V is TRBV4-3; 9 nucleotides align to TRBD2. Losses at the gene ends were 0 bases for V and 3 bases for J; bases not matched to a gene: 4. This CDR3 has 16 residues. Germline-derived CDR1 and CDR2 are LGHNA and YSLEER. The CDR3 here is CASSQDESGGTDTQYF. Here the CDR3 DNA reads TGCGCCAGCAGCCAAGATGAGAGCGGGGGGACAGATACGCAGTATTTT.